These 9 T cell receptor beta chains share one sample of origin, sequenced in a study of blood T cell repertoires in COVID-19 (dated by TCRdb to the early 2020s). Preparation of the library involved the immunoSEQ multiplex PCR assay. TCRdb retrieved this table from immuneACCESS and kept in-frame rearrangements only. Not all clones are present; in checked studies, unresolved V genes account for under half, and no reason is known for the remainder. The sample has 56,000 or so clones on record, 88% of them singletons. Together, the top ten hold less than 20% of the sample. Sequencing used peripheral blood. The origin of the receptors is a woman at least 80 years old with active COVID-19.

This chain links TRBV2 with TRBJ2-7; D is ambiguous. There are 12 residues in the CDR3. Germline assignment: CDR1 SNHLY and CDR2 FYNNEI. Trimming removed 5 bases at V and 2 bases at J, with 7 bases between. Here the CDR3 reads CASSREAYEQYF. In DNA form, the CDR3 reads TGTGCCAGCAGTCGCGAGGCCTACGAGCAGTACTTC.

CDR3 region: CASSRQAEQETQYF. The CDR3 DNA is TGTGCCAGCAGCCGGCAAGCGGAGCAAGAGACCCAGTACTTC. The rearrangement joins TRBV5-4 to TRBJ2-5; tentatively, D is TRBD2 (5 bases). Germline V gives CDR1 SGHNT, CDR2 YYREEE (reference sequence). The CDR3 length is 14 residues. The ends were cut back, 4 bases at V and 2 bases at J, with 12 bases in the middle.

The chain uses TRBV6-5 and TRBJ1-2, with D possibly TRBD1 on 6 matching bases. Trimming removed 1 base from V and 7 bases from J, with 10 bases in between. The CDR3 covers 13 residues. Germline values: CDR1 MNHEY, CDR2 SVGAGI. The CDR3 is CASSYLQGSGYTF. CDR3 coding DNA: TGTGCCAGCAGTTACTTACAGGGTAGTGGCTACACCTTC.

This chain uses TRBV18 with TRBJ1-1; 8 nucleotides line up with TRBD1. V dropped 2 bases and J dropped 1; count of bases not matched to a gene: 9. The CDR3 sequence is 17 residues long. Germline values: CDR1 KGHSH, CDR2 LQKENI. The CDR3 loop reads CASSPIAGGGGNTEAFF. DNA for the CDR3: TGTGCCAGCTCACCAATCGCAGGGGGCGGAGGGAACACTGAAGCTTTCTTT.

The chain recombines TRBV5-6 with TRBJ2-5; TRBD1 might be the D (6 bases). This CDR3 region has 15 residues. Germline CDR1 is SGHDT and CDR2 is YYEEEE. V lost 1 base and J lost 1, with 11 bases in between. CDR3 in DNA: TGTGCCAGCAGCTTGACCATGGACAGCCAAGAGACCCAGTACTTC. Translated: CASSLTMDSQETQYF.

This clone was detected only once. The V gene is TRBV3-1 (or the pseudogene TRBV3-2), the J gene TRBJ2-3; 11 bases fit TRBD2. J gave up 2 bases and V 4 bases, and 5 bases lay outside the gene matches. The CDR3 contains 16 residues. Per germline, CDR1 LGHDT and CDR2 YNNKEL (reference sequence). CDR3 nucleotide sequence: TGTGCCAGCAGCCCTCGACTAGCGGGGTACACAGATACGCAGTATTTT. Translating it yields CASSPRLAGYTDTQYF.

The J gene is TRBJ1-2, the V gene TRBV2, with TRBD1 matching 10 bases. Germline V gene lookup returns CDR1 SNHLY and CDR2 FYNNEI. Germline trimming cut 6 bases from V and 4 bases from J; bases unmatched to any gene: 5. The CDR3 has 14 residues. The CDR3 spells CASSGTGEVYGYTF. For the CDR3, the DNA is TGTGCCAGCAGCGGGACAGGGGAAGTCTATGGCTACACCTTC.

V gene TRBV2 combines with J gene TRBJ1-4, with unresolved D. The CDR3 extends over 15 amino acids. Deletions cut 1 base from V and 0 bases from J, with 6 bases between. Germline assignment: CDR1 SNHLY and CDR2 FYNNEI. The CDR3 loop is CASSEGGTTNEKLFF. CDR3 DNA: TGTGCCAGCAGTGAAGGAGGGACAACTAATGAAAAACTGTTTTTT. Variable domain in full (rest from reference TRBV2 and TRBJ1-4): EPEVTQTPSHQVTQMGQEVILRCVPISNHLYFYWYRQILGQKVEFLVSFYNNEISEKSEIFDDQFSVERPDGSNFTLKIRSTKLEDSAMYFCASSEGGTTNEKLFFGSGTQLSVL.

V usage is TRBV30 and J usage is TRBJ1-6; D is unclear. From germline, CDR1 is GTSNPN and CDR2 SVGIG (reference sequence). The germline V and J ends were trimmed by 0 bases and 10 bases, with 10 bases remaining between them. CDR3 length: 13 residues. The CDR3 region has the DNA TGTGCCTGGAGTGTAGCCCGACTCTCACCCCTCCACTTT. Translating gives CAWSVARLSPLHF. The full variable domain, rest sourced from reference TRBV30 and TRBJ1-6, is SQTIHQWPATLVQPVGSPLSLECTVEGTSNPNLYWYRQAAGRGLQLLFYSVGIGQISSEVPQNLSASRPQDRQFILSSKKLLLSDSGFYLCAWSVARLSPLHFGNGTRLTVT.